This T cell receptor beta chain was retrieved from a study of blood T cell repertoires in COVID-19. The overall study: PBMCs, B-cell-depleted T cells, or T cells provided the cDNA or gDNA that made up the material.

Original processing methods: From reference gene primer amplification, estimates of nucleated cell counts were derived. Assay used: immunoSEQ multiplex PCR; TCRdb lists only in-frame clones, some missing. D and trimming were read from the DNA, whereas the V and J calls and clone size are those reported in that table. The profile shows more than 250,000 clones, 80% to 90% of them singletons. CDR3 size: 13 residues. Germline V gene lookup returns CDR1 SGHRS and CDR2 YFSETQ. V dropped 2 bases and J dropped 5 bases, with 10 bases sitting between them. The sequence came from a woman aged 45 to 65 with acute or convalescent COVID-19. Sequencing was carried out using peripheral blood. J is TRBJ2-5 and V is TRBV5-1; D is perhaps TRBD1 (5 bases). The CDR3 region is CASSFTRAETQYF. In DNA, the CDR3 is TGCGCCAGCAGCTTTACCAGGGCCGAGACCCAGTACTTC.